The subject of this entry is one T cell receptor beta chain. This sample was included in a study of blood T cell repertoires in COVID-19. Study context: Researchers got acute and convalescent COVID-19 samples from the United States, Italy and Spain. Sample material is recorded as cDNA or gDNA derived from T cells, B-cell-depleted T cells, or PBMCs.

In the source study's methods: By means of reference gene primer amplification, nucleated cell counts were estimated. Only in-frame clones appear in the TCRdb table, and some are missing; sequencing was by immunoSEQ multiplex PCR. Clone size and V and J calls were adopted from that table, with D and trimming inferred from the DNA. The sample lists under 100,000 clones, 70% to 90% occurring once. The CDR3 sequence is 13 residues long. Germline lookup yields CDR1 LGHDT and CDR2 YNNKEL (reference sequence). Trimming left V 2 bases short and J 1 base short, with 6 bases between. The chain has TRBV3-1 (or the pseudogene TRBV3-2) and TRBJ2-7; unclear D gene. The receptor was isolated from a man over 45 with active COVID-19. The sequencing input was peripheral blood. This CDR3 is CASSQQNSYEQYF. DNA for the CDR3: TGTGCCAGCAGCCAACAGAATTCCTACGAGCAGTACTTC.